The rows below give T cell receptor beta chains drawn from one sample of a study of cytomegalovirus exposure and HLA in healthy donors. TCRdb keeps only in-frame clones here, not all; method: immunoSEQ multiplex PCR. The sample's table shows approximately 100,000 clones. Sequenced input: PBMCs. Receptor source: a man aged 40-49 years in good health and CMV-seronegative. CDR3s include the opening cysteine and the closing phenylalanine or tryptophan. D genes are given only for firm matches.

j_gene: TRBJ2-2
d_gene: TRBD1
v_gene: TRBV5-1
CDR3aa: CASSFGQIQGPRSGELFF
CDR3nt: TGCGCCAGCAGCTTTGGTCAAATACAGGGGCCACGGAGCGGGGAGCTGTTTTTT

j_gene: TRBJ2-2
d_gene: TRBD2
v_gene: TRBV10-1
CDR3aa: CASSGGLAGRNTGELFF
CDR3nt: TGCGCCAGCAGTGGGGGACTAGCGGGGAGAAACACCGGGGAGCTGTTTTTT

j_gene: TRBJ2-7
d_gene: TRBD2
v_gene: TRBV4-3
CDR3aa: CASSQAAGISYEQYF
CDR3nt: TGCGCCAGCAGCCAAGCAGCGGGGATCTCCTACGAGCAGTACTTC

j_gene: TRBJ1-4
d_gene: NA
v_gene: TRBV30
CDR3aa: CAWSAGRETYEKLFF
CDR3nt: TGTGCCTGGAGTGCGGGTCGGGAAACCTATGAAAAACTGTTTTTT

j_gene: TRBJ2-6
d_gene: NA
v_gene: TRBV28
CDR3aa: CASSFTQGSSGANVLTF
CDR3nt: TGTGCCAGCAGTTTCACACAGGGTTCCTCTGGGGCCAACGTCCTGACTTTC

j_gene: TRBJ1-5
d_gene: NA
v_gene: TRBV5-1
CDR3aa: CATRAGEDQPQHF
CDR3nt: TGCGCCACCCGGGCGGGGGAAGATCAGCCCCAGCATTTT

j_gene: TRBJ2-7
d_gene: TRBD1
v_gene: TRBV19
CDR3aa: CASSPGQGAGEQYF
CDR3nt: TGTGCCAGTAGTCCGGGACAGGGGGCAGGCGAGCAGTACTTC

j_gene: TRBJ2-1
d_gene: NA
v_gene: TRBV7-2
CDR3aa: CASSFAGANEQFF
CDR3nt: TGTGCCAGCAGCTTTGCGGGGGCCAATGAGCAGTTCTTC

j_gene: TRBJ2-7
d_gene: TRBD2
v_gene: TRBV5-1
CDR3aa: CASSLATSGTDEQYF
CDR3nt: TGCGCCAGCAGCTTGGCGACTAGCGGGACTGACGAGCAGTACTTC

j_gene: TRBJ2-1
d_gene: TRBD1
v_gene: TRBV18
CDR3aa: CASSPGQGAYNEQFF
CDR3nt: TGTGCCAGCTCACCGGGACAGGGGGCCTACAATGAGCAGTTCTTC

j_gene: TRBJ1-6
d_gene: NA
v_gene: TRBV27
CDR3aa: CASRTGLSSYNSPLHF
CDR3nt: TGTGCCAGCAGGACAGGACTGAGCTCCTATAATTCACCCCTCCACTTT

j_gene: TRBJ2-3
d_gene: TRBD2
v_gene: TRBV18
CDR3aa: CASSPPTSGGRTDTQYF
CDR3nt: TGTGCCAGCTCACCACCGACTAGCGGAGGTCGCACAGATACGCAGTATTTT

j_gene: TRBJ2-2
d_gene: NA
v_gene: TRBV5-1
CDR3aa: CASSSQGTGELFF
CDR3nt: TGCGCCAGCAGCTCACAGGGTACCGGGGAGCTGTTTTTT

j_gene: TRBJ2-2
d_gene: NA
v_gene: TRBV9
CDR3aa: CASSAGQITGELFF
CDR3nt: TGTGCCAGCAGCGCAGGACAGATCACCGGGGAGCTGTTTTTT

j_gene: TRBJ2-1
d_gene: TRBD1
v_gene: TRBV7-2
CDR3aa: CASSSDRGAYNEQFF
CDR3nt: TGTGCCAGCAGCTCGGACAGGGGGGCCTACAATGAGCAGTTCTTC

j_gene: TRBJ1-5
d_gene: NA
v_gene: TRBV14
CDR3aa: CASSQERGGRPLAQPQHF
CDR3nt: TGTGCCAGCAGCCAAGAGAGGGGGGGCAGGCCCTTAGCTCAGCCCCAGCATTTT

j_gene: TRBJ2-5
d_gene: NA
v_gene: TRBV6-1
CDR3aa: CASSLSGQETQYF
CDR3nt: TGTGCCAGCAGTCTTAGTGGTCAAGAGACCCAGTACTTC

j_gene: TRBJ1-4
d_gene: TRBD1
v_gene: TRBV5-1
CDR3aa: CASRVTGTGNEKLFF
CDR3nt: TGCGCCAGCAGAGTGACCGGGACAGGGAACGAAAAACTGTTTTTT

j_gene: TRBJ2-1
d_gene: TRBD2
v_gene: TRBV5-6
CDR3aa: CASSRIAGGHNEQFF
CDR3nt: TGTGCCAGCAGTCGTATAGCGGGGGGGCACAATGAGCAGTTCTTC

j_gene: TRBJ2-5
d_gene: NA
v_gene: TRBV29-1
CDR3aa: CSVLVRYQETQYF
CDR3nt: TGCAGCGTCCTAGTAAGGTATCAAGAGACCCAGTACTTC

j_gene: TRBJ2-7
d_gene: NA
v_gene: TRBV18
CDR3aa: CASSRSQGPYEQYF
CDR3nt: TGTGCCAGCTCACGGTCTCAGGGCCCCTACGAGCAGTACTTC

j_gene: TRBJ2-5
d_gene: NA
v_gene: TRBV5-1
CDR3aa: CASSFSSSEETQYF
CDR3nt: TGCGCCAGCAGCTTTTCCTCTTCCGAGGAGACCCAGTACTTC

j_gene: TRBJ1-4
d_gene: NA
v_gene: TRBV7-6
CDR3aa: CASSQGVGQGNEKLFF
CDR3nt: TGTGCCAGCAGCCAAGGGGTCGGGCAGGGTAATGAAAAACTGTTTTTT

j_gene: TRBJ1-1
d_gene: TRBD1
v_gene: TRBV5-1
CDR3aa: CASTAGTGDMNTEAFF
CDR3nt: TGCGCCAGCACGGCCGGGACAGGGGACATGAACACTGAAGCTTTCTTT

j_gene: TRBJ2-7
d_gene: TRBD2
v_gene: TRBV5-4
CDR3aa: CASSGGGTYEQYF
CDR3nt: TGTGCCAGCAGCGGCGGGGGGACTTACGAGCAGTACTTC

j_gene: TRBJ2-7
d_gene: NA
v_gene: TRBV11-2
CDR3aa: CASRDGRGRGWTSYEQYF
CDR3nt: TGTGCCAGCAGAGATGGGCGGGGACGGGGCTGGACCTCCTACGAGCAGTACTTC

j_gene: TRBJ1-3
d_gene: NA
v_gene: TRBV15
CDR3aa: CATSRDTATSSGNTIYF
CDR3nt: TGTGCCACCAGCAGAGATACCGCCACCAGCTCTGGAAACACCATATATTTT

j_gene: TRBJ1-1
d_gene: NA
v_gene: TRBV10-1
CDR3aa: CATRRAAGTEAFF
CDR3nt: TGCGCCACCCGGAGGGCAGCGGGAACTGAAGCTTTCTTT